This T cell receptor beta chain was identified in a study of OX40 agonist ivuxolimab in advanced cancers. Overall study: Every 2 weeks, ivuxolimab was infused into the patients intravenously at between 0.01 and 10 mg/kg. Study-wide results and caveats: The antigen specificity of the peripheral T cells (those that were expanded) was not determined. Within 6 weeks, CD4+ and CD8+ blood T cells expanded clonally at 0.1 to 3.0 mg/kg.

Comment on this clone: Antigen specificity is unknown.

The CDR3 sequence is 16 residues long. Germline CDR1 and CDR2: KGHSH and LQKENI. Trimming removed 3 bases from V and 5 bases from J; junction bases left unmatched: 12. TCRdb's table, derived via immunoSEQ multiplex PCR, lists solely in-frame clones and lacks some. The data show tens of thousands of clones, with over 80% seen just once and 11% held by the top ten. V usage is TRBV18 and J usage is TRBJ2-7, with 8 bases that match TRBD2. Specimen: CD4+ or CD8+ T cells sorted from blood, collected in a trial of the OX40 agonist ivuxolimab. The source is an adult with an advanced solid tumor such as melanoma, head and neck, liver or kidney cancer. As DNA, the CDR3 is TGTGCCAGCTCACCGCTCGCACTAGCGGCCACCCACGAGCAGTACTTC. It encodes CASSPLALAATHEQYF.